These 18 T cell receptor beta chains came from one sample sequenced in a study of blood T cell repertoires in COVID-19. Profiling relied on immunoSEQ multiplex PCR, and the TCRdb table lists in-frame clones only, not all of them. The sample records around 16,000 clones, under 85% being singletons. What was sequenced was peripheral blood. Source of these receptors: a man aged 65 to 85 with active or convalescent COVID-19.

This sequence joins TRBV9 and TRBJ1-4; the D gene is possibly TRBD1 (6 bases). The CDR3 totals 16 residues. Trimming removed 3 bases from V and 2 bases from J, with 14 bases in between. CDR1 is SGDLS, CDR2 YYNGEE, per germline. The CDR3 region is CASSESTGRTNEKLFF. Here the CDR3 DNA reads TGTGCCAGCAGCGAAAGTACAGGGCGGACTAATGAAAAACTGTTTTTT.

This chain uses TRBV5-8 with TRBJ1-1; D might be TRBD1 (5 bases). This CDR3 region has 13 residues. In germline, CDR1 is SGHTS, CDR2 YDEGEE. The V and J ends lost 3 bases and 10 bases respectively, with 16 bases between them. The CDR3 bases are TGTGCCAGCAGCTCTGAAGGGGCCGCCTCAGCTTTCTTT. Translation: CASSSEGAASAFF.

The CDR3 bases are TGTGCCAGCAGTGCCACGACAGGGATGGGCACCGGGGAGCTGTTTTTT. Protein sequence: CASSATTGMGTGELFF. The V call is TRBV6-1, the J call TRBJ2-2; 7 nucleotides agree with TRBD1. V trimming: 4 bases; J trimming: 4 bases; junction bases outside the gene matches: 9. CDR3 length equals 16 residues. From germline, CDR1 is MNHNS and CDR2 SASEGT.

The chain joins TRBV6-5 to TRBJ2-7; D may be TRBD2 (6 bases). Trimming stripped 2 bases from V and 6 bases from J, with 14 bases between. The CDR3 is made up of 14 amino acids. Per germline, CDR1 MNHEY and CDR2 SVGAGI. The CDR3 spells CASSYVGRRGEQYF. CDR3 nucleotide sequence: TGTGCCAGCAGTTACGTTGGGAGGAGAGGCGAGCAGTACTTC.

This clone was counted a few times. The rearrangement uses TRBV27 and TRBJ1-6, with D uncertain. The germline CDR1 and CDR2 sequences are MNHEY and SMNVEV (reference sequence). The CDR3 totals 13 residues. Trimming removed 2 bases at V and 9 bases at J, with 8 bases between. CDR3 sequence: CASSLRVGSPLHF. The CDR3, as DNA: TGTGCCAGCAGTTTACGGGTAGGTTCACCCCTCCACTTT.

V and J are TRBV14 and TRBJ2-1; D is possibly TRBD2 (6 bases). Trimming pared 4 bases from V and 6 bases from J, leaving 16 bases between. This CDR3 contains 15 residues. CDR1 is SGHDN, CDR2 FVKESK, per germline. As DNA, the CDR3 is TGTGCCAGCAGCCCTATTTTCGGGGGACTCAATGAGCAGTTCTTC. Amino acids: CASSPIFGGLNEQFF.

V is TRBV5-6 and J is TRBJ2-3; TRBD1 aligns across 8 bases. V dropped 2 bases and J dropped 0; count of bases not matched to a gene: 5. The CDR3 is 16 residues long. Germline lookup yields CDR1 SGHDT and CDR2 YYEEEE. CDR3 region: CASSFYRGTSTDTQYF. The CDR3 DNA reads as TGTGCCAGCAGCTTCTACAGGGGGACTAGCACAGATACGCAGTATTTT.

The chain employs TRBV28 and TRBJ1-4; maybe TRBD1 (6 bases). Germline V gives CDR1 MDHEN, CDR2 SYDVKM. The CDR3 runs 14 residues. Deletions cut 5 bases from V and 3 bases from J, with 10 bases between. The CDR3 DNA sequence: TGTGCCAGCAGTAGGGCAGGGGCTAATGAAAAACTGTTTTTT. Protein sequence: CASSRAGANEKLFF.

This clone was detected only a few times. V usage is TRBV6-2 or TRBV6-3 and J usage is TRBJ2-7, with 14 positions matching TRBD2. Trimming at V came to 4 bases and at J to 5 bases, leaving 16 bases not matched to a gene. The V gene's germline CDR1 is MNHEY and CDR2 SVGEGT. The CDR3 is made up of 19 amino acids. CDR3 in amino acids: CASSSNPTSGRAGVHEQYF. The CDR3 DNA reads TGTGCCAGCAGTTCCAACCCGACTAGCGGGAGGGCCGGGGTCCACGAGCAGTACTTC.

The rearrangement links TRBV2 to TRBJ1-2; unclear D gene. The CDR3 totals 14 residues. Germline V gene sequence: CDR1 SNHLY, CDR2 FYNNEI. V lost 5 bases to trimming and J lost 7 bases, with 17 bases between them. CDR3 region: CASSRDKRSGGYTF. The CDR3 DNA reads as TGTGCCAGCAGTAGAGATAAGAGGAGCGGTGGCTACACCTTC.

The chain has TRBV5-1 and TRBJ2-7; unclear D gene. This CDR3 contains 15 residues. Trimming took 2 bases from V and 2 from J, leaving 14 bases between them. The germline V gene has CDR1 SGHRS and CDR2 YFSETQ. The CDR3 loop is CASSLGDGSTYEQYF. The CDR3 coding sequence is TGCGCCAGCAGCTTAGGAGACGGTTCCACCTACGAGCAGTACTTC.

The chain links TRBV19 to TRBJ2-1; 13 bases align to TRBD2. From germline, CDR1 is LNHDA and CDR2 SQIVND (reference sequence). V lost 11 bases and J lost 8; bases outside the gene matches: 6. This CDR3 has 13 amino acids. The CDR3 region has the DNA TGTGCCGCCCGGACTAGCGGGAGCTATGAGCAGTTCTTC. Protein sequence: CAARTSGSYEQFF.

J is TRBJ2-3 and V is TRBV5-4; 8 bases agree with TRBD2. Unmatched junction bases numbered 13, after V lost 4 bases and J lost 0 bases. This CDR3 contains 18 residues. The germline V gene encodes CDR1 SGHNT and CDR2 YYREEE (reference sequence). CDR3 region: CASSKKSGGGLSTDTQYF. Here the CDR3 DNA reads TGTGCCAGCAGCAAGAAGAGCGGGGGAGGACTTAGCACAGATACGCAGTATTTT.

The J gene is TRBJ2-5, the V gene TRBV4-1, with 10 bases aligning to TRBD2. Germline V gives CDR1 MGHRA, CDR2 YSYEKL. Unmatched junction bases numbered 4, after V lost 1 base and J lost 5 bases. This CDR3 spans 15 amino acids. This CDR3 is CASSQVPAGGETQYF. In DNA, the CDR3 is TGCGCCAGCAGCCAAGTTCCAGCGGGGGGGGAGACCCAGTACTTC.

This clone has more than one count but fewer than ten. V is TRBV18 and J is TRBJ2-2; D not resolved. Per the germline V gene, CDR1 is KGHSH and CDR2 is LQKENI. There are 14 residues in the CDR3. Between the trimmed V and J ends, which lost 6 bases and 1 base, there was a span of 9 bases. CDR3 amino acids: CASSQQWNTGELFF. CDR3 nucleotide sequence: TGTGCCAGCTCCCAACAGTGGAACACCGGGGAGCTGTTTTTT.

The DNA of the CDR3 is TGTGCCAGCAGCCAGGGACAGAAAGAGACCCAGTACTTC. Translated, it gives CASSQGQKETQYF. The genes are TRBV7-8 and TRBJ2-5, with 7 bases lining up with TRBD1. The germline gives CDR1 SGHVS, CDR2 FQNEAQ. The V gene end was trimmed by 5 bases and the J gene end by 3 bases; junction bases not matched to a gene: 3. The CDR3 has 13 residues. Full variable domain (rest looked up from reference TRBV7-8 and TRBJ2-5): GAGVSQSPRYKVAKRGQDVALRCDPISGHVSLFWYQQALGQGPEFLTYFQNEAQLDKSGLPSDRFFAERPEGSVSTLKIQRTQQEDSAVYLCASSQGQKETQYFGPGTRLLVL.

The chain carries TRBV28 and TRBJ2-7, with 9 bases matching TRBD2. This CDR3 has 13 amino acids. V lost 7 bases and J lost 3; bases outside the gene matches: 4. Germline V CDR1 and CDR2: MDHEN, SYDVKM. CDR3 nucleotides: TGTGCCAGCACCCTAGCGGGGAACTACGAGCAGTACTTC. Amino acids: CASTLAGNYEQYF.

A word on this clone: Other DNA sequences from this sample encode an identical CDR3 as well. The chain is built from TRBV19 and TRBJ1-3; tentative D call: TRBD1 (6 bases). CDR1 and CDR2 (germline): LNHDA, SQIVND (reference sequence). V was shortened by 6 bases and J by 0 bases, with 9 bases between the two germline ends. This CDR3 contains 14 residues. The CDR3 sequence is CASSTGSSGNTIYF. The CDR3 nucleotides read TGTGCCAGTAGCACAGGGAGCTCTGGAAACACCATATATTTT.